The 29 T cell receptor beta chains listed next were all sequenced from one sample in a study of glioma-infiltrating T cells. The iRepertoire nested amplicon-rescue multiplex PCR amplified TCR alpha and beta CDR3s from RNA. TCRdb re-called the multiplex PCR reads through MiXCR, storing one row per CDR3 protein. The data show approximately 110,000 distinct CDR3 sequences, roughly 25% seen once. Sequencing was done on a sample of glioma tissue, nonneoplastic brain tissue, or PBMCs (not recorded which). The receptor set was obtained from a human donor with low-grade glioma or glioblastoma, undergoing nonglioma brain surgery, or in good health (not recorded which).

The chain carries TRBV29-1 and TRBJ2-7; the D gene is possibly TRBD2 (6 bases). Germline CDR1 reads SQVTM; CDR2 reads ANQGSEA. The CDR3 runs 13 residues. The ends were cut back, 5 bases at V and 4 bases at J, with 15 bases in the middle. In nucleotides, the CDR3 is TGCAGCGTTACGCGGGGCGGACCTTACGAGCAGTACTTC. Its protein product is CSVTRGGPYEQYF.

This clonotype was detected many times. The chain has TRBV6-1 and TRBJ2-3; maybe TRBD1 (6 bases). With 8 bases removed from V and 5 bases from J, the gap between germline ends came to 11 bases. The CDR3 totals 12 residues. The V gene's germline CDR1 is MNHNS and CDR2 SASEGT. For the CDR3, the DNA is TGTGCCAGCCGGGACACTCAAGATACGCAGTATTTT. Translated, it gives CASRDTQDTQYF.

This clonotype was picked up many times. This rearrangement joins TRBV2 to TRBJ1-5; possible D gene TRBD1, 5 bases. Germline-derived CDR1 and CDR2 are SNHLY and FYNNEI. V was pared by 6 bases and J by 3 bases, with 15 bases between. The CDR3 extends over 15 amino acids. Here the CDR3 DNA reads TGTGCCAGCAGCCCGTGGGACGGTGACAATCAGCCCCAGCATTTT. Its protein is CASSPWDGDNQPQHF.

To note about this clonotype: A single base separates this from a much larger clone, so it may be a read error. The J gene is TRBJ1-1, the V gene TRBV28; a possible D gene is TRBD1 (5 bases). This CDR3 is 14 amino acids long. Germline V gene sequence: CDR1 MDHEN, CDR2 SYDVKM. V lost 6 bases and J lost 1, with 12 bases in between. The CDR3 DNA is TGTGCCAGCAGCCCGGTGGGGACGAACACTGAAGCTTTCTTT. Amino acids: CASSPVGTNTEAFF.

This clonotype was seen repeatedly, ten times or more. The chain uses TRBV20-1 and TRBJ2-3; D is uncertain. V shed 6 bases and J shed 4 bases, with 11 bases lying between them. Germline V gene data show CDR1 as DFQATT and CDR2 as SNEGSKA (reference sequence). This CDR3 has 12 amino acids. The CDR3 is CSARSIADTQYF. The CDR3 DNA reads TGCAGTGCCCGGAGTATCGCAGATACGCAGTATTTT.

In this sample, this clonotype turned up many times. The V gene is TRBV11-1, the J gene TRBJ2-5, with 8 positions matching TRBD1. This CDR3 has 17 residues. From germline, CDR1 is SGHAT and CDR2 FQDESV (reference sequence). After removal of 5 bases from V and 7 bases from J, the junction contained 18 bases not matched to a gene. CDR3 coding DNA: TGTGCCAGCAGCCACCGTCTCCAGGGGGCCTATTCATCGACCCAGTACTTC. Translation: CASSHRLQGAYSSTQYF.

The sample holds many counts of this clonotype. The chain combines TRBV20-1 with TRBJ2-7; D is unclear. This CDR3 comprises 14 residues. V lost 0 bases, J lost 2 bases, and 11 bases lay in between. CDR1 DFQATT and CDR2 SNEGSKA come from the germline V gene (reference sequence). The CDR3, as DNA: TGCAGTGCTAGAGATAGCAGGAGCCCCTACGAGCAGTACTTC. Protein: CSARDSRSPYEQYF.

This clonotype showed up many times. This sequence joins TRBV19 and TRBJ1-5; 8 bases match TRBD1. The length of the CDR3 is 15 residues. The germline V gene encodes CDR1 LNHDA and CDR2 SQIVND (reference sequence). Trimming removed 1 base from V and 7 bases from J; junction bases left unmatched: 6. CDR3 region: CASSIGQGARQPQHF. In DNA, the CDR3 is TGTGCCAGTAGTATAGGCCAGGGGGCCAGACAGCCCCAGCATTTT.

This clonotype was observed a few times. In DNA form, the CDR3 reads TGTGCTAGTGGGCCGGGACAGGTCAATTCACCCCTCCACTTT. It yields the protein CASGPGQVNSPLHF. The V and J genes are TRBV12-5 and TRBJ1-6; 8 nucleotides align to TRBD1. CDR1 is LGHNT and CDR2 is FRNRAP in the germline V gene. This CDR3 spans 14 amino acids. V was pared by 6 bases and J by 7 bases, with 5 bases of the junction left unmatched.

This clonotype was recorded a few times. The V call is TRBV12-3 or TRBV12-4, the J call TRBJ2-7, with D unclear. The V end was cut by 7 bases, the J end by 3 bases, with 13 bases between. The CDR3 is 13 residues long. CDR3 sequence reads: CASTRLLNYEQYF. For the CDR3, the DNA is TGTGCCAGCACTAGACTTCTCAACTACGAGCAGTACTTC.

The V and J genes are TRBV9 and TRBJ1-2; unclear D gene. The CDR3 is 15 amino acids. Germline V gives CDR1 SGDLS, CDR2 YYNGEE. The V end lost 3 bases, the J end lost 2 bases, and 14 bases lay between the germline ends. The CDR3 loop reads CASSGPPGRNYGYTF. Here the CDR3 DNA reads TGTGCCAGCAGCGGGCCTCCGGGCCGAAACTATGGCTACACCTTC.

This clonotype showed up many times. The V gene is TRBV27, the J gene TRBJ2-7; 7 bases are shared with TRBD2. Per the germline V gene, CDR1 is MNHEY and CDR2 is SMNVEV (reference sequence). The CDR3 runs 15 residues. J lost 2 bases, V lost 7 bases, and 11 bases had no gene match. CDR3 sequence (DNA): TGTGCCAGCACCCCTACCGTAGGGACTACCTACGAGCAGTACTTC. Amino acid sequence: CASTPTVGTTYEQYF.

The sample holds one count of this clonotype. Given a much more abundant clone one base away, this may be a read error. In DNA form, the CDR3 reads TGCAGTGCTTTTTACACTGAATCTTTCTTT. Protein product: CSAFYTESFF. The V and J genes are TRBV20-1 and TRBJ1-1; no reliable D call. The V gene's germline CDR1 is DFQATT and CDR2 SNEGSKA (reference sequence). The CDR3 is 10 amino acids.

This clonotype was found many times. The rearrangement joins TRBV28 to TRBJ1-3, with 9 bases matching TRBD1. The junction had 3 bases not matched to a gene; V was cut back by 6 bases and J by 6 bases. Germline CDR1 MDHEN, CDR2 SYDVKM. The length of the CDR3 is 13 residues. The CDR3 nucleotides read TGTGCCAGCAGGGGACAGGGAGAAAACACCATATATTTT. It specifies CASRGQGENTIYF.

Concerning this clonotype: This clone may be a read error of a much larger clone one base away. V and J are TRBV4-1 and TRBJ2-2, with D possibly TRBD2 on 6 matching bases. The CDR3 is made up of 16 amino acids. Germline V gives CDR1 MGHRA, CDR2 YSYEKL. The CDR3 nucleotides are TGCGCCAGCAGCCAAGATCTACTCCTTTCTGGCGGGGAGATGTTTTTT. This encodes CASSQDLLLSGGEMFF.

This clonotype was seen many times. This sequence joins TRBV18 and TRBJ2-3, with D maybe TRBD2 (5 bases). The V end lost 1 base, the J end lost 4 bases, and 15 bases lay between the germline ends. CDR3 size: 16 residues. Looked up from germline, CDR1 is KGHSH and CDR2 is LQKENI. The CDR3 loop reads CASSPRQRAEADTQYF. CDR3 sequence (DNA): TGTGCCAGCTCACCACGGCAGAGGGCTGAGGCAGATACGCAGTATTTT.

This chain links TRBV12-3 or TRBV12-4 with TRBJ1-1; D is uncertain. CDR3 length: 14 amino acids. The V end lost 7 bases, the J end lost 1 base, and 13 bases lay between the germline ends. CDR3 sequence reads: CASISWKENTEAFF. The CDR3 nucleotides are TGTGCCAGCATTTCCTGGAAGGAGAACACTGAAGCTTTCTTT.

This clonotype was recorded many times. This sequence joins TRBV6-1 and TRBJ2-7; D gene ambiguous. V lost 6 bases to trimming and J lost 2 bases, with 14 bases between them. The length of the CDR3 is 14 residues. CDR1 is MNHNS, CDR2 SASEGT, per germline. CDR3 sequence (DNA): TGTGCCAGCAGCCTCGGACCATTAACCTACGAGCAGTACTTC. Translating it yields CASSLGPLTYEQYF.

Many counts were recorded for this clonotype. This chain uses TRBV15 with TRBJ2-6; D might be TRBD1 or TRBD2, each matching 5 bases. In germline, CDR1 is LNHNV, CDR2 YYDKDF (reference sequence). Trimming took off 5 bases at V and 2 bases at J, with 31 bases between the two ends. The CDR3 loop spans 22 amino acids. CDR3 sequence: CATSVDLGVQRWGQAGANVLTF. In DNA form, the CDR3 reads TGTGCCACCAGCGTCGATCTGGGGGTACAAAGATGGGGTCAAGCTGGGGCCAACGTCCTGACTTTC.

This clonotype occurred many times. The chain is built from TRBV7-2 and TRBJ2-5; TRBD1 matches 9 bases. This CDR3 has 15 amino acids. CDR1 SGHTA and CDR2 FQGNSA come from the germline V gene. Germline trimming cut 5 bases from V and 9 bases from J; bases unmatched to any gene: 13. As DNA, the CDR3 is TGTGCCAGCAGCACCCGGACAGGGGAGGGGGTGGCCCAGTACTTC. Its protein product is CASSTRTGEGVAQYF.

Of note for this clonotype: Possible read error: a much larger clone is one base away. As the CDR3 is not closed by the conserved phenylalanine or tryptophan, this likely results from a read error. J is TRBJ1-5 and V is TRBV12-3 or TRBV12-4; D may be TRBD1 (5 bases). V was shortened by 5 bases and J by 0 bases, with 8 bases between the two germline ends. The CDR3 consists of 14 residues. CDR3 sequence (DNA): TGTGCCAGCAGTAGGACATTTAGCAATCAGCCCCAGCATCTT. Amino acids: CASSRTFSNQPQHL.

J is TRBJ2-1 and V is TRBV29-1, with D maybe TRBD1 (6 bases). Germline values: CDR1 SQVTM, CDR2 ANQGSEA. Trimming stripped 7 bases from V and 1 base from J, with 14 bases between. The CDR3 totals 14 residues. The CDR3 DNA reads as TGCAGCGCCAGGACCCAGGGGTCCTACAATGAGCAGTTCTTC. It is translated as CSARTQGSYNEQFF.

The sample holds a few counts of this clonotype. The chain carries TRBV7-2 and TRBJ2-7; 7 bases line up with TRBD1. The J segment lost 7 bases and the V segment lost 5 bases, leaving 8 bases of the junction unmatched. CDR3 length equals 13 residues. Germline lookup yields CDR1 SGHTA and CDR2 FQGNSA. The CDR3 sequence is CASSPPDRDEQYF. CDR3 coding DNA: TGTGCCAGCAGCCCTCCCGACAGGGATGAGCAGTACTTC.

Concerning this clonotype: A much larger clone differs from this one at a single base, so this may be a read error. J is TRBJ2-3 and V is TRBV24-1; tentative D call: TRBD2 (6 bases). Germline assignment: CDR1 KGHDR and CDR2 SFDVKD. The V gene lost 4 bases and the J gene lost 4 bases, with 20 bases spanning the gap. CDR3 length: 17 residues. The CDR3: CATSDPTTSRRADTQYF. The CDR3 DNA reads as TGTGCCACCAGTGACCCCACCACTAGCAGGAGGGCAGATACGCAGTATTTT.

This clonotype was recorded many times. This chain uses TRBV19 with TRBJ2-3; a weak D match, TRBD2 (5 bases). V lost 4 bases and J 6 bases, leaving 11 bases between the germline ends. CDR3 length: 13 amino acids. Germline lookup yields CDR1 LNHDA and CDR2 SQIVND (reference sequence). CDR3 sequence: CASSKVAPDTQYF. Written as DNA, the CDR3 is TGTGCCAGTAGTAAGGTAGCGCCGGATACGCAGTATTTT.

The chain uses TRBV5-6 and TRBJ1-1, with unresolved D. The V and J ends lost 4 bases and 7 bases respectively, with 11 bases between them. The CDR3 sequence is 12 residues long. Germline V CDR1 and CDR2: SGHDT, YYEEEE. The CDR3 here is CASSRLAVEAFF. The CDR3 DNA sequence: TGTGCCAGCAGCCGTTTAGCGGTTGAAGCTTTCTTT.

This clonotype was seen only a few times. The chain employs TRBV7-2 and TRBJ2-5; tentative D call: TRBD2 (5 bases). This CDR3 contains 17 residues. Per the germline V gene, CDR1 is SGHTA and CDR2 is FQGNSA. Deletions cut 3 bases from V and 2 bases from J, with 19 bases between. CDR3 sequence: CASSFAPRVDLQETQYF. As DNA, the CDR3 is TGTGCCAGCAGCTTTGCCCCGCGGGTCGATTTACAAGAGACCCAGTACTTC.

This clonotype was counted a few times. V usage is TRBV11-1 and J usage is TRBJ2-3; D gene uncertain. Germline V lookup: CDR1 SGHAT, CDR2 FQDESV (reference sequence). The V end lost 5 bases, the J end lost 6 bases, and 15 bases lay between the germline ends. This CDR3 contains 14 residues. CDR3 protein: CASSLRPGEDTQYF. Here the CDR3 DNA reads TGTGCCAGCAGCCTAAGACCCGGTGAGGATACGCAGTATTTT.

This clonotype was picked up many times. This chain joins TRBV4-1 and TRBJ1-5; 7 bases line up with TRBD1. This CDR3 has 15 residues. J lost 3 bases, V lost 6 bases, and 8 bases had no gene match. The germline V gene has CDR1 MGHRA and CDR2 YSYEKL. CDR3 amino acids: CASSYTGTVNQPQHF. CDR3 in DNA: TGCGCCAGCAGTTACACCGGGACAGTCAATCAGCCCCAGCATTTT.